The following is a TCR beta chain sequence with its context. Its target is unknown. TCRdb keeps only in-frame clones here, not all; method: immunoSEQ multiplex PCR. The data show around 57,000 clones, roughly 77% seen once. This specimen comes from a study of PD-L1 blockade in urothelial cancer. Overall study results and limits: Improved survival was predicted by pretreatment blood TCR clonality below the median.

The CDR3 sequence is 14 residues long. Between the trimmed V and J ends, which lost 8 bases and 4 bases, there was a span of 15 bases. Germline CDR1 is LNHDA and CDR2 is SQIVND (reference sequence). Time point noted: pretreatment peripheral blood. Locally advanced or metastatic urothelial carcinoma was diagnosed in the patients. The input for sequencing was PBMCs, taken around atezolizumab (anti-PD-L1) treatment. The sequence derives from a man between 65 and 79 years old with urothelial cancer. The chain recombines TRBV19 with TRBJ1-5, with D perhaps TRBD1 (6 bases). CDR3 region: CASQVGQINQPQHF. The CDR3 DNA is TGTGCCAGTCAGGTTGGACAGATAAATCAGCCCCAGCATTTT.